These T cell receptor beta chains were read from a single sample in a study of CXCR3-negative and CXCR3-positive naive CD8 T cells. TCRdb re-analyzed the 5' RACE reads; it lists each CDR3 protein once, without DNA. This sample's table has tens of thousands of distinct CDR3 sequences. Sequencing was carried out using memory CD8+ T cells from blood. The source of these receptors is a human donor in good health. Some clones in this sample may be carry-over from other donors' samples. Both conserved end residues are part of each CDR3.

j_call: TRBJ2-1
v_call: TRBV18
cdr3_aa: CASSPPTGGPINEQFF

j_call: TRBJ1-6
v_call: TRBV4-1
cdr3_aa: CARAGDRGKNSPLHF

j_call: TRBJ2-1
v_call: TRBV29-1
cdr3_aa: CSVDTGTGPNEQFF

j_call: TRBJ2-1
v_call: TRBV6-2/TRBV6-3
cdr3_aa: CASSYSSTEVNEQFF

j_call: TRBJ2-3
v_call: TRBV7-8
cdr3_aa: CASSADEGPPADTQYF

j_call: TRBJ1-1
v_call: TRBV12-3/TRBV12-4
cdr3_aa: CASSLDRDYMNTEAFF

j_call: TRBJ2-5
v_call: TRBV7-3
cdr3_aa: CASSATGGEETQYF

j_call: TRBJ1-1
v_call: TRBV12-3/TRBV12-4
cdr3_aa: CASSLARVDTEAFF

j_call: TRBJ2-1
v_call: TRBV2
cdr3_aa: CASSKKGTGLLDEQFF

j_call: TRBJ1-2
v_call: TRBV29-1
cdr3_aa: CSVETGVGYTF

j_call: TRBJ2-7
v_call: TRBV14
cdr3_aa: CASSVLSDSEQYF

j_call: TRBJ2-3
v_call: TRBV4-3
cdr3_aa: CASSQGRTFTTDTQYF

j_call: TRBJ2-6
v_call: TRBV3-1
cdr3_aa: CASSQVGGISGANVLTF

j_call: TRBJ1-1
v_call: TRBV11-2
cdr3_aa: CASSLFGSVTEAFF

j_call: TRBJ2-3
v_call: TRBV20-1
cdr3_aa: CSVGGLRGTSWDTQYF

j_call: TRBJ1-1
v_call: TRBV4-3
cdr3_aa: CASSQDIGGNTEAFF

j_call: TRBJ1-2
v_call: TRBV28
cdr3_aa: CASTIGSSYGYTF

j_call: TRBJ2-3
v_call: TRBV7-8
cdr3_aa: CASSLRESQSAQYF